Reported below is one T cell receptor beta chain. Its antigen is unidentified. The data originate from a study of response to subunit inactivated influenza vaccine. Study-wide results and caveats: The authors suggested that few new T cells are recruited per seasonal influenza vaccination.

Each CDR3 protein is one row after TCRdb ran MiXCR on the RT-PCR reads. The table shows 600,000 to 850,000 distinct CDR3 sequences, with 14% occurring only once. This TCR was sampled from a man between 45 and 60 years old who received an inactivated influenza vaccine. Sequencing used PBMCs from blood, obtained 14 days before vaccination.

CDR3 residues: CASSLRRGSGNTIYF. CDR3 in DNA: TGTGCCAGCAGCTTAAGGAGGGGGTCTGGAAACACCATATATTTT. The V call is TRBV11-2, the J call TRBJ1-3; D might be TRBD1 (6 bases). The CDR3 spans 15 residues. V was shortened by 2 bases and J by 1 base, with 9 bases between the two germline ends. Germline assignment: CDR1 SGHAT and CDR2 FQNNGV.